These 15 T cell receptor beta chains originate from one sample sequenced in a study of beta chain features in type 1 diabetes. Every bit of the isolated RNA underwent reverse transcription, so sequencing read expressed TCRB transcripts. Measured with immunoSEQ multiplex PCR; TCRdb has only the in-frame clones, and not every one. This sample has under 450,000 clones, with more than 13% found just once. Material for sequencing was naive CD4+ T cells from blood. The receptors derive from a woman younger than 35 in good health.

This clone was counted a few times. V usage is TRBV18 and J usage is TRBJ1-5; the D gene is possibly TRBD1 (6 bases). Trimming took 5 bases from V and 4 from J, leaving 6 bases between them. The CDR3 is 12 residues long. Germline V gene lookup returns CDR1 KGHSH and CDR2 LQKENI. As DNA, the CDR3 is TGTGCCAGCTCAGACAGGAATCAGCCCCAGCATTTT. It encodes CASSDRNQPQHF.

This chain uses TRBV9 with TRBJ2-1; unclear D gene. This CDR3 region has 15 residues. Trimming took 0 bases from V and 2 from J, leaving 9 bases between them. Germline CDR1 SGDLS, CDR2 YYNGEE. As DNA, the CDR3 is TGTGCCAGCAGCGTAGGAAGCGCCGCCTACAATGAGCAGTTCTTC. Protein product: CASSVGSAAYNEQFF.

This clone was recorded a few times. The rearrangement joins TRBV9 to TRBJ1-1; D may be TRBD1 (6 bases). There are 11 residues in the CDR3. Trimming stripped 4 bases from V and 8 bases from J, with 9 bases between. Germline CDR1 SGDLS, CDR2 YYNGEE. This CDR3 is CASSPTGEAFF. As DNA, the CDR3 is TGTGCCAGCAGCCCAACAGGGGAAGCTTTCTTT.

Only a few counts were recorded for this clone. The chain uses TRBV23-1 and TRBJ1-1; 7 bases match TRBD1. TRBV23-1 qualifies as an ORF whose function is uncertain. The junction had 12 bases not matched to a gene; V was cut back by 7 bases and J by 4 bases. This CDR3 region has 15 residues. For the CDR3, the DNA is TGCGCCAGCAACGGAAGGACGTACAGGGGCACTGAAGCTTTCTTT. This gives the protein CASNGRTYRGTEAFF.

V gene TRBV5-1 combines with J gene TRBJ2-5; 12 nucleotides match TRBD2. The J segment lost 4 bases and the V segment lost 0 bases, leaving 1 base of the junction unmatched. Per germline, CDR1 SGHRS and CDR2 YFSETQ. This CDR3 region has 15 residues. The CDR3 DNA reads TGCGCCAGCAGCTTGGGGGGACTAGCGGGAGAGACCCAGTACTTC. Translating it yields CASSLGGLAGETQYF.

This clone has only a few counts. The gene calls are TRBV20-1 and TRBJ1-4; D ambiguous. There are 11 residues in the CDR3. Germline V CDR1 and CDR2: DFQATT, SNEGSKA (reference sequence). V was pared by 1 base and J by 9 bases, with 6 bases between. CDR3 bases: TGCAGTGCTAGAGGAGTACAAAAACTGTTTTTT. Encoded protein: CSARGVQKLFF.

This clone has just a few counts. V gene TRBV29-1 combines with J gene TRBJ2-1; 9 nucleotides line up with TRBD1. Germline CDR1 is SQVTM and CDR2 is ANQGSEA. The V segment lost 4 bases and the J segment 8 bases; nucleotides outside the gene matches: 15. The CDR3 has 16 amino acids. CDR3 DNA: TGCAGCGTTGGCAGTGTTAGACAGGGGGGTCTCGATGAGCAGTTCTTC. Protein product: CSVGSVRQGGLDEQFF.

The CDR3 DNA follows: TGTGCCAGCAGCTTAGCGGGAGGGGCAGGTCATGAGCAGTTCTTC. Protein product: CASSLAGGAGHEQFF. The chain uses TRBV11-2 and TRBJ2-1; 8 bases fit TRBD2. Germline lookup yields CDR1 SGHAT and CDR2 FQNNGV. Trimming took 1 base from V and 8 from J; bases not matched to a gene: 7. CDR3 length: 15 amino acids.

Regarding this clone: In the same sample, other DNA sequences code for this CDR3. The chain couples TRBV18 to TRBJ2-5; TRBD1 agrees at 9 bases. This CDR3 spans 14 amino acids. Germline V gene sequence: CDR1 KGHSH, CDR2 LQKENI. The J segment lost 5 bases and the V segment lost 4 bases, leaving 5 bases of the junction unmatched. CDR3 amino acids: CASSRDRVEETQYF. CDR3 bases: TGTGCCAGCTCACGGGACAGGGTCGAGGAGACCCAGTACTTC. Combining the CDR3 with reference TRBV18 and TRBJ2-5 gives the whole variable domain NAGVMQNPRHLVRRRGQEARLRCSPMKGHSHVYWYRQLPEEGLKFMVYLQKENIIDESGMPKERFSAEFPKEGPSILRIQQVVRGDSAAYFCASSRDRVEETQYFGPGTRLLVL.

J is TRBJ2-1 and V is TRBV5-4; TRBD2 matches 8 bases. Germline trimming cut 3 bases from V and 8 bases from J; bases unmatched to any gene: 10. The CDR3 loop spans 15 amino acids. The V gene's germline CDR1 is SGHNT and CDR2 YYREEE (reference sequence). The CDR3 coding sequence is TGTGCCAGCAGCTACGGACTAGCCACACGCTATGAGCAGTTCTTC. Translation: CASSYGLATRYEQFF.

V and J are TRBV11-2 and TRBJ2-2, with 11 bases lining up with TRBD2. The trim removed 5 bases at V and 4 bases at J, leaving 3 bases unmatched. This CDR3 region has 15 residues. Germline CDR1 and CDR2: SGHAT and FQNNGV. The CDR3 nucleotides are TGTGCCAGCAGCAAGGGGACTAGCGGCACCGGGGAGCTGTTTTTT. This translates into CASSKGTSGTGELFF.

This clone was detected only a few times. CDR3: CASSIQSSGRAKDTQYF. The CDR3 nucleotides are TGCGCCAGCAGCATTCAATCTAGCGGGAGGGCCAAAGATACGCAGTATTTT. The V gene is TRBV5-1, the J gene TRBJ2-3; 12 nucleotides align to TRBD2. CDR3 size: 17 residues. The germline V gene has CDR1 SGHRS and CDR2 YFSETQ. Trimming cost V 4 bases and J 5 bases; bases outside gene matches: 11.

J is TRBJ1-1 and V is TRBV5-1; unclear D gene. CDR3 length: 14 residues. CDR1 and CDR2 from the germline V gene are SGHRS and YFSETQ. V lost 1 base to trimming and J lost 1 base, with 8 bases between them. CDR3 protein: CASSLWPGNTEAFF. Written as DNA, the CDR3 is TGCGCCAGCAGCTTGTGGCCGGGGAACACTGAAGCTTTCTTT.

This clone showed up just a few times. This chain uses TRBV19 with TRBJ1-5, with 9 nucleotides matching TRBD1. The CDR3 extends over 15 amino acids. Germline lookup yields CDR1 LNHDA and CDR2 SQIVND (reference sequence). With V trimmed by 3 bases and J by 4 bases, 4 bases remained unmatched. The CDR3 bases are TGTGCCAGTAGTATGGACAGGGGTAGGAATCAGCCCCAGCATTTT. Residues: CASSMDRGRNQPQHF.

Only one count was recorded for this clone. V usage is TRBV14 and J usage is TRBJ2-7; a weak D match, TRBD1 (6 bases). Germline V gives CDR1 SGHDN, CDR2 FVKESK. The CDR3 contains 17 residues. With 2 bases removed from V and 5 bases from J, the gap between germline ends came to 22 bases. DNA for the CDR3: TGTGCCAGCAGCCAACAAACCTCAGGGGCGGTGTTCCACGAGCAGTACTTC. Protein product: CASSQQTSGAVFHEQYF.